The 10 T cell receptor beta chains below come from one sample, sequenced in a study of blood T cell repertoires in COVID-19. Assay: immunoSEQ multiplex PCR; the TCRdb copy retains only in-frame clones and omits some. Found here are hundreds of thousands of clones, 80% to 90% of them singletons; the top ten hold 0.9% to 1.2%. What was sequenced was PBMCs or T cells enriched from blood (not recorded which). The source of these receptors is a man aged 30-40 years who had recovered from COVID-19.

The V call is TRBV10-3, the J call TRBJ2-4; TRBD1 matches 8 bases. The CDR3 is 13 residues long. Germline assignment: CDR1 ENHRY and CDR2 SYGVKD. V gave up 6 bases and J gave up 8 bases; unmatched junction bases: 6. CDR3 sequence reads: CAIRLGQGDIQYF. Here the CDR3 DNA reads TGTGCCATCAGGTTAGGACAGGGTGACATTCAGTACTTC.

In its sample, this clone was seen once. The V call is TRBV6-5, the J call TRBJ2-1; TRBD2 agrees at 8 bases. The germline gives CDR1 MNHEY, CDR2 SVGAGI. J gave up 10 bases and V 0 bases, and 11 bases lay outside the gene matches. The CDR3 covers 16 residues. The CDR3 nucleotides read TGTGCCAGCAGTTACTCCACAGGAGCGGGAGAAAACGAGCAGTTCTTC. Translation gives CASSYSTGAGENEQFF.

V is TRBV4-1 and J is TRBJ1-5; 7 bases are a match to TRBD1. CDR1 is MGHRA, CDR2 YSYEKL, per germline. With 0 bases clipped from V and 6 bases from J, the junction kept 5 bases outside the gene matches. The CDR3 contains 15 residues. The CDR3 DNA sequence: TGCGCCAGCAGCCAAGACCCTGGGACAGCTCAGCCCCAGCATTTT. Translating gives CASSQDPGTAQPQHF.

V usage is TRBV3-1 (or the pseudogene TRBV3-2) and J usage is TRBJ2-7; 7 bases are shared with TRBD1. This CDR3 has 14 amino acids. Germline V gene sequence: CDR1 LGHDT, CDR2 YNNKEL (reference sequence). Unmatched junction bases numbered 7, after V lost 6 bases and J lost 2 bases. The CDR3 DNA reads TGTGCCAGCAGTCTCCGGGACAGAACCTACGAGCAGTACTTC. Protein product: CASSLRDRTYEQYF.

This chain uses TRBV13 with TRBJ2-2; the D gene is possibly TRBD2 (7 bases). The CDR3 has 16 residues. CDR1 is PRHDT, CDR2 FYEKMQ, per germline (reference sequence). Trimming stripped 5 bases from V and 2 bases from J, with 15 bases between. The CDR3 here is CASSLSRGANTGELFF. In DNA, the CDR3 is TGTGCCAGCAGCCTCTCTCGGGGGGCAAACACCGGGGAGCTGTTTTTT.

V and J are TRBV5-6 and TRBJ1-2; possible D gene TRBD1, 5 bases. Trimming stripped 6 bases from V and 6 bases from J, with 18 bases between. The CDR3 has 14 residues. Germline CDR1 and CDR2: SGHDT and YYEEEE. The CDR3 nucleotides read TGTGCCAGCACCGAACTAGGGGAGGACCATGGCTACACCTTC. Encoded protein: CASTELGEDHGYTF.

The rearrangement joins TRBV11-2 to TRBJ1-2; 7 positions match TRBD1. Trimming cost V 1 base and J 7 bases; bases outside gene matches: 3. The CDR3 has 13 residues. Germline CDR1 reads SGHAT; CDR2 reads FQNNGV. CDR3 sequence reads: CASSLVQGGGYTF. As DNA, the CDR3 is TGTGCCAGCAGCTTAGTCCAGGGGGGTGGCTACACCTTC.

The V gene is TRBV7-2, the J gene TRBJ1-1; D may be TRBD1 (6 bases). The V gene's germline CDR1 is SGHTA and CDR2 FQGNSA. This CDR3 has 13 amino acids. V dropped 4 bases and J dropped 8 bases, with 14 bases sitting between them. The CDR3 loop is CASSSGAEREAFF. In DNA form, the CDR3 reads TGTGCCAGCAGCTCAGGGGCGGAGAGGGAAGCTTTCTTT.

J is TRBJ2-1 and V is TRBV7-9; TRBD2 matches at 7 bases. The ends lost 5 bases at V and 0 bases at J; junction bases unmatched: 10. This CDR3 has 17 residues. Germline CDR1 reads SEHNR; CDR2 reads FQNEAQ (reference sequence). For the CDR3, the DNA is TGTGCCAGCAGCCCCGGAGGCGGGAGCCGCTCCTACAATGAGCAGTTCTTC. It translates to CASSPGGGSRSYNEQFF.

Many counts were recorded for this clone. The chain joins TRBV6-1 to TRBJ2-1; D uncertain. This CDR3 comprises 16 residues. Germline V gives CDR1 MNHNS, CDR2 SASEGT. V lost 0 bases and J 6 bases, leaving 15 bases between the germline ends. CDR3 nucleotide sequence: TGTGCCAGCAGTGAAGCCAGGTTCTTGGGTCCCAATGAGCAGTTCTTC. Residues: CASSEARFLGPNEQFF.